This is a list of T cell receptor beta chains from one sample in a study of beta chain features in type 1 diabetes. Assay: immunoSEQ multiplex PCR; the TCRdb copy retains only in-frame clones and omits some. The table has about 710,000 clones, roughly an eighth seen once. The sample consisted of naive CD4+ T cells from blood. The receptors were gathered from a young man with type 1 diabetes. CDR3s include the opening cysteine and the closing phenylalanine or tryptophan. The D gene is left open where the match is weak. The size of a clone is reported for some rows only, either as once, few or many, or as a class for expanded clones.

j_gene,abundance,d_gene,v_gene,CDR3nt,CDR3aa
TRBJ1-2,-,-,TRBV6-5,TGTGCCAGCAGTTACTCCAGGGTTAACTATGGCTACACCTTC,CASSYSRVNYGYTF
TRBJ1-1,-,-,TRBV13,TGTGCCAGCAGCTACTCCTCCACCCCCTTAGGGGTCAAGCAGATGAACACTGAAGCTTTCTTT,CASSYSSTPLGVKQMNTEAFF
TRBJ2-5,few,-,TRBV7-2,TGTGCCAGCAGCCGCCCGGGCGACCAGTACTTC,CASSRPGDQYF
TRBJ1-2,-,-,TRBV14,TGTGCCAGCAGCCAATCGCGTTCGGGGGTCGGCTACACCTTC,CASSQSRSGVGYTF
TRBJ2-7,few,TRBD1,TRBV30,TGTGCCTGGGGGATGACAGGGTTTCACGAGCAGTACTTC,CAWGMTGFHEQYF
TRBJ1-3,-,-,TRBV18,TGTGCCAGCTCTCAGAGCTCTGGAAACACCATATATTTT,CASSQSSGNTIYF
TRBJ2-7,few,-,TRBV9,TGTGCCAGCAGCGTAGATGGCCATGGATACGAGCAGTACTTC,CASSVDGHGYEQYF
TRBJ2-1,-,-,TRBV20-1,TGCAGTAGGACAGACTACAATGAGCAGTTCTTC,CSRTDYNEQFF
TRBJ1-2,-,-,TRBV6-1,TGTGCCAGCAGTGTTCGGGACGGAAACTATGGCTACACCTTC,CASSVRDGNYGYTF
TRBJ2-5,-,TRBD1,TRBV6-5,TGTGCCAGCAGTTTGGGACAGAACCAAGAGACCCAGTACTTC,CASSLGQNQETQYF
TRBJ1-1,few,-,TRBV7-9,TGTGCCAGCAGCCCCCAGGGCCCGAACACTGAAGCTTTCTTT,CASSPQGPNTEAFF
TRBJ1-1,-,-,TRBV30,TGTGCCTGGAGTCCCGGACCCAGGGGCACTGAAGCTTTCTTT,CAWSPGPRGTEAFF
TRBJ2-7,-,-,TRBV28,TGTGCCAGCAGTTCAATCTCCTACGAGCAGTACTTC,CASSSISYEQYF
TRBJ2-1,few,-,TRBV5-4,TGTGCCAGCAGCTTCGGGCGGGGATCCTACAATGAGCAGTTCTTC,CASSFGRGSYNEQFF
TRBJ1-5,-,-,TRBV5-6,TGTGCCAGCAGCCAACGGACAACGCCCCAGCATTTT,CASSQRTTPQHF
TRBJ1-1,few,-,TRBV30,TGTGCCTGGAGTATACAGCCTAACACTGAAGCTTTCTTT,CAWSIQPNTEAFF
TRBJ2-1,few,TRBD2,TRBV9,TGTGCCAGCAGCGTAATGGGACTAGCGGGGGCGCATGAGCAGTTCTTC,CASSVMGLAGAHEQFF
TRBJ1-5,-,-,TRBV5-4,TGTGCCAGCAGCTTGGGGCAGGGTTACAATCAGCCCCAGCATTTT,CASSLGQGYNQPQHF
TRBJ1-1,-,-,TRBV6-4,TGTGCCAGCAGTGACTCCAGGAATGAAGCTTTCTTT,CASSDSRNEAFF
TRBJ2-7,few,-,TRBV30,TGTGCCTGGAACCGGGGCAGAGCCTACGAGCAGTACTTC,CAWNRGRAYEQYF
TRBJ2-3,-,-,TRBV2,TGTGCCAGCAGTGAAGACACACTCGGCACAGATACGCAGTATTTT,CASSEDTLGTDTQYF
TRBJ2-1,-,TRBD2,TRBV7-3,TGTGCCAGCAGCTTAACGTTACTAGCGGGGGGTAATGAGCAGTTCTTC,CASSLTLLAGGNEQFF
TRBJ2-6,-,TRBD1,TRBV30,TGTGCCTGGAGTGTACAGGGGAACGGGGCCAACGTCCTGACTTTC,CAWSVQGNGANVLTF
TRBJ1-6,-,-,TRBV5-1,TGCGCCAGCAGCGACGGACGGGATGTTTCACCCCTCCACTTT,CASSDGRDVSPLHF
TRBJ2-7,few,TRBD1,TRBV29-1,TGCAGCGTTGCAAGGACAGGGATTAGGTACGAGCAGTACTTC,CSVARTGIRYEQYF
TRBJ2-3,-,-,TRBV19,TGTGCCAGTAGGCTCGAGCAGGCCACAGATACGCAGTATTTT,CASRLEQATDTQYF
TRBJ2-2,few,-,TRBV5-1,TGCGCCAGCAGCTTTTCCGGGACTACCGGGGAGCTGTTTTTT,CASSFSGTTGELFF
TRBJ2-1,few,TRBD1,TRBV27,TGTGCCACCACAGTTGGGACAGGGAATGGGGATGAGCAGTTCTTC,CATTVGTGNGDEQFF
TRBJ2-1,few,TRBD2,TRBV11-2,TGTGCCAGCAGCTCCTTAGCGGGAAGCTCCTACAATGAGCAGTTCTTC,CASSSLAGSSYNEQFF
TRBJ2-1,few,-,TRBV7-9,TGTGCCACCGGCAATGAGCAGTTCTTC,CATGNEQFF
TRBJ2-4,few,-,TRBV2,TGTGCCAGCAGGAAGACCCCCGGGAGCTCAAACATTCAGTACTTC,CASRKTPGSSNIQYF
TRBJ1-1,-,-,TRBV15,TGTGCCACCAGCAGAGATGGCCTGATGAACACTGAAGCTTTCTTT,CATSRDGLMNTEAFF
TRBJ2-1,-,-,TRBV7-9,TGTGCCAGCAGCTTAGGGGCTGGGTTCTACAATGAGCAGTTCTTC,CASSLGAGFYNEQFF
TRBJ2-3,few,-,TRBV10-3,TGTGCCATCAGTGAGTCTCTCGCCACAGATACGCAGTATTTT,CAISESLATDTQYF